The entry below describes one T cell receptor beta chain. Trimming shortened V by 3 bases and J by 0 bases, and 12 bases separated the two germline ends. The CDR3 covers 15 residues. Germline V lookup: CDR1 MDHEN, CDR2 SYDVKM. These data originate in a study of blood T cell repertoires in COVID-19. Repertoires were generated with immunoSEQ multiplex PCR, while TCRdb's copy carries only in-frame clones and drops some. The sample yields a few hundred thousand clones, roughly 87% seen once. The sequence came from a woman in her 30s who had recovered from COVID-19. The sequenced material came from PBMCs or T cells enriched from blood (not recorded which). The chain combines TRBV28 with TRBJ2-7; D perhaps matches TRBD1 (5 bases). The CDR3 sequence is CASSFGAVSSYEQYF. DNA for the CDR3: TGTGCCAGCAGTTTTGGGGCGGTGAGCTCCTACGAGCAGTACTTC. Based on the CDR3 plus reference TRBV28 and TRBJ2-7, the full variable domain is DVKVTQSSRYLVKRTGEKVFLECVQDMDHENMFWYRQDPGLGLRLIYFSYDVKMKEKGDIPEGYSVSREKKERFSLILESASTNQTSMYLCASSFGAVSSYEQYFGPGTRLTVT.